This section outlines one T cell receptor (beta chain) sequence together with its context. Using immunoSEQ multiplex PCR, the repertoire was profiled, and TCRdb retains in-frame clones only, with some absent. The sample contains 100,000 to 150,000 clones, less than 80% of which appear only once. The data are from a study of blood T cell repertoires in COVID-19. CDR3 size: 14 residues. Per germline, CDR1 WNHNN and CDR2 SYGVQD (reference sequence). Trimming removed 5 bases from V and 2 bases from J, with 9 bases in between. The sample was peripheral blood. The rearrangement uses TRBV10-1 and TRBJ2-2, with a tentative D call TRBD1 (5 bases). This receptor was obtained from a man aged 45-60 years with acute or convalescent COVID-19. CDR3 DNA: TGCGCCAGCAGTTCAGGGTTTAACACCGGGGAGCTGTTTTTT. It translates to CASSSGFNTGELFF.